The entry below describes one TCR beta chain. The germline V and J ends were trimmed by 4 bases and 6 bases, with 13 bases remaining between them. This CDR3 is built from 13 residues. From germline, CDR1 is WSHSY and CDR2 SAAADI. Assay used: immunoSEQ multiplex PCR; TCRdb lists only in-frame clones, some missing. The data contain about 18,000 clones, around 85% of them singletons. The data derive from a study of OX40 agonist ivuxolimab in advanced cancers. The TCR was taken from an adult with an advanced solid tumor such as melanoma, head and neck, liver or kidney cancer. J is TRBJ2-7 and V is TRBV10-2; D is perhaps TRBD1 (6 bases). This sample comprised CD4+ or CD8+ T cells sorted from blood, obtained in a trial of the OX40 agonist ivuxolimab. CDR3 nucleotides: TGCGCCAGCAGTGGTTTCAGGGGCGGCGAGCAGTACTTC. Protein: CASSGFRGGEQYF.